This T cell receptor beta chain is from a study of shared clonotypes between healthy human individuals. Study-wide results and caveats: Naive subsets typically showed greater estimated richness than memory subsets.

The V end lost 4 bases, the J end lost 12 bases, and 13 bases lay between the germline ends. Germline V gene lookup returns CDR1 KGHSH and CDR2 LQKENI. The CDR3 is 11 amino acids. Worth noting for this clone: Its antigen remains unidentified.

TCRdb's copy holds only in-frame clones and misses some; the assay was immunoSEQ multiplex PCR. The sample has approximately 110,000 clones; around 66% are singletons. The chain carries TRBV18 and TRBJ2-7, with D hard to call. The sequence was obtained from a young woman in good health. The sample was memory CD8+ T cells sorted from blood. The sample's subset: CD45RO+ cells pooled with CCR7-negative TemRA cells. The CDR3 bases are TGTGCCAGCTCACTCGTTGGGGTTTTGTACTTC. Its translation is CASSLVGVLYF.